These 3 T cell receptor beta chains originate from one sample sequenced in a study of response to subunit inactivated influenza vaccine (dated 2018 in TCRdb). The protocol used for the library was RT-PCR. Instrument used: Illumina HiSeq 2500. TCRdb handled the public reads itself, with Q25 trimming in fastp and clone calling in MiXCR, and kept productive beta chains. Each record represents a unique CDR3 protein, reported with the most common genes and DNA among its rows. Here the sample has 800,000 or so distinct CDR3 sequences; 21% occur a single time. 10% of the sample is in the top ten clones. The sample in question was PBMCs from blood, obtained about 5 days after vaccination. The source of these receptors is a man aged 50 or older who received an inactivated influenza vaccine. Donor details come from another sample of the same person, matched by shared clones.

The chain carries TRBV20-1 and TRBJ2-3; TRBD1 aligns across 10 bases. Germline V gene data show CDR1 as DFQATT and CDR2 as SNEGSKA (reference sequence). The CDR3 length is 15 residues. Trimming took 3 bases from V and 4 from J; bases not matched to a gene: 7. CDR3 sequence reads: CSASSGTGAPDTQYF. CDR3 nucleotides: TGCAGTGCTAGTTCCGGGACAGGGGCGCCAGATACGCAGTATTTT.

The chain joins TRBV15 to TRBJ2-2; 9 bases align to TRBD1. The CDR3 has 16 residues. V gave up 3 bases and J gave up 9 bases; unmatched junction bases: 11. Germline values: CDR1 LNHNV, CDR2 YYDKDF (reference sequence). For the CDR3, the DNA is TGTGCCACCAGCAGGCGGGGACAGGGCATACTCCGGGAGCTGTTTTTT. Translating it yields CATSRRGQGILRELFF.

This clonotype came up a few times. The chain employs TRBV27 and TRBJ2-5, with D perhaps given as TRBD1 or TRBD2 (5 bases each). V lost 4 bases and J 5 bases, leaving 11 bases between the germline ends. CDR1 MNHEY and CDR2 SMNVEV come from the germline V gene (reference sequence). This CDR3 contains 13 residues. The CDR3 nucleotides read TGTGCCAGCAGTTCCAGGTGGGGGGAGACCCAGTACTTC. It codes for CASSSRWGETQYF.